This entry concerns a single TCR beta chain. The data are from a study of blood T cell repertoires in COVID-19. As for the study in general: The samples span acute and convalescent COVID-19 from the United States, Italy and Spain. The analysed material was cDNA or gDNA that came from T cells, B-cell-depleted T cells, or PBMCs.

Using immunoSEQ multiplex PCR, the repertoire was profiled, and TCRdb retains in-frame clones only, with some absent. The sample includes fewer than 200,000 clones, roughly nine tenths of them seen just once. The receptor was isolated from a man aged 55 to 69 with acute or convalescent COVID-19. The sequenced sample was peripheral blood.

CDR3 nucleotides: TGTGCCTGGAGTTTAAGCGGGCCCCGGAGCTACGAGCAGTACTTC. Amino acids: CAWSLSGPRSYEQYF. This chain connects TRBV30 to TRBJ2-7, with TRBD2 as a possible D gene (6 bases). From germline, CDR1 is GTSNPN and CDR2 SVGIG (reference sequence). This CDR3 comprises 15 residues. V lost 2 bases to trimming and J lost 3 bases, with 17 bases between them.